Below are 10 T cell receptor beta chains sequenced from a single sample in a study of T cell responses to AZD1222 COVID-19 vaccine. Libraries were prepared by immunoSEQ multiplex PCR; TCRdb keeps only in-frame clonotypes and omits some of them. The sample has roughly 200,000 clones, 85% to 90% seen once; the top ten hold approximately 7.7%. Sequences were derived from peripheral blood, sampled on day 0 of AZD1222 vaccination. The receptor source for this set is an adult in good health.

This chain connects TRBV3-1 (or the pseudogene TRBV3-2) to TRBJ2-1; D call uncertain. V was trimmed by 0 bases and J by 7 bases, leaving 10 bases between them. Germline V gene sequence: CDR1 LGHDT, CDR2 YNNKEL (reference sequence). The CDR3 has 14 amino acids. As DNA, the CDR3 is TGTGCCAGCAGCCAAGAGGTAGTAGGGAATGAGCAGTTCTTC. Its translation is CASSQEVVGNEQFF.

The chain uses TRBV19 and TRBJ1-2; no clear D gene. CDR1 and CDR2 (germline): LNHDA, SQIVND (reference sequence). V gave up 2 bases and J gave up 4 bases, with 8 bases separating them. The CDR3 extends over 13 amino acids. The CDR3 spells CASSILDRYGYTF. CDR3 DNA: TGTGCCAGTAGTATACTCGACCGCTATGGCTACACCTTC. Full variable domain (remainder filled in from reference TRBV19 and TRBJ1-2): DGGITQSPKYLFRKEGQNVTLSCEQNLNHDAMYWYRQDPGQGLRLIYYSQIVNDFQKGDIAEGYSVSREKKESFPLTVTSAQKNPTAFYLCASSILDRYGYTFGSGTRLTVV.

The J gene is TRBJ2-2, the V gene TRBV9; D may correspond to TRBD1 or TRBD2 (5 bases each). V gave up 0 bases and J gave up 5 bases, with 11 bases separating them. The CDR3 loop spans 15 amino acids. CDR1 SGDLS and CDR2 YYNGEE come from the germline V gene. The CDR3 spells CASSVVGTGTGELFF. As DNA, the CDR3 is TGTGCCAGCAGCGTAGTTGGGACCGGGACCGGGGAGCTGTTTTTT.

This sequence joins TRBV11-2 and TRBJ1-2; D might be TRBD1 (5 bases). Trimming stripped 1 base from V and 8 bases from J, with 11 bases between. Germline CDR1 and CDR2: SGHAT and FQNNGV. This CDR3 region has 13 residues. The CDR3 loop reads CASSLGDSTGYTF. The CDR3 DNA is TGTGCCAGCAGCTTAGGGGACTCAACGGGCTACACCTTC.

V usage is TRBV30 and J usage is TRBJ1-2; 8 bases are a match to TRBD1. Per germline, CDR1 GTSNPN and CDR2 SVGIG (reference sequence). The J segment lost 4 bases and the V segment lost 3 bases, leaving 7 bases of the junction unmatched. The CDR3 contains 14 residues. CDR3 in amino acids: CAWSGGQVVYGYTF. The CDR3, as DNA: TGTGCCTGGAGCGGGGGACAGGTCGTCTATGGCTACACCTTC.

The chain has TRBV10-3 and TRBJ1-5; D perhaps matches TRBD1 (5 bases). V lost 3 bases and J 0 bases, leaving 12 bases between the germline ends. The V gene's germline CDR1 is ENHRY and CDR2 SYGVKD. The CDR3 loop spans 16 amino acids. The CDR3 is CAISDSGGYSNQPQHF. DNA of the CDR3: TGTGCCATCAGTGACAGCGGGGGTTATAGCAATCAGCCCCAGCATTTT.

The chain has TRBV10-2 and TRBJ2-7; D uncertain. The CDR3 sequence is 12 residues long. Germline loops: CDR1 WSHSY, CDR2 SAAADI. Deletions cut 4 bases from V and 1 base from J, with 5 bases between. The CDR3 is CASSVNSYEQYF. The CDR3 bases are TGCGCCAGCAGTGTAAATTCCTACGAGCAGTACTTC.

This clone was recorded once. CDR3 in amino acids: CASSSEARPNYGYTF. The CDR3 DNA sequence: TGTGCCAGTAGTTCGGAGGCACGGCCGAACTATGGCTACACCTTC. The V and J genes are TRBV19 and TRBJ1-2; D ambiguous. V was clipped by 5 bases and J by 2 bases, with 15 bases between them. This CDR3 comprises 15 residues. Germline-derived CDR1 and CDR2 are LNHDA and SQIVND (reference sequence).

This chain connects TRBV7-8 to TRBJ1-6; D is possibly TRBD1 (5 bases). CDR1 is SGHVS, CDR2 FQNEAQ, per germline. This CDR3 has 16 amino acids. V shed 4 bases and J shed 7 bases, with 17 bases lying between them. The DNA for the CDR3 is TGTGCCAGCAGCTCCTCTGCCGGGACTTTCAATTCACCCCTCCACTTT. This translates into CASSSSAGTFNSPLHF.

This clone was counted once. The chain joins TRBV9 to TRBJ2-1, with D uncertain. Germline V gene lookup returns CDR1 SGDLS and CDR2 YYNGEE. The V end lost 3 bases, the J end lost 5 bases, and 12 bases lay between the germline ends. The CDR3 is 14 residues long. CDR3 protein: CASSAPSGDNEQFF. CDR3 nucleotides: TGTGCCAGCAGCGCCCCCTCTGGGGACAATGAGCAGTTCTTC.